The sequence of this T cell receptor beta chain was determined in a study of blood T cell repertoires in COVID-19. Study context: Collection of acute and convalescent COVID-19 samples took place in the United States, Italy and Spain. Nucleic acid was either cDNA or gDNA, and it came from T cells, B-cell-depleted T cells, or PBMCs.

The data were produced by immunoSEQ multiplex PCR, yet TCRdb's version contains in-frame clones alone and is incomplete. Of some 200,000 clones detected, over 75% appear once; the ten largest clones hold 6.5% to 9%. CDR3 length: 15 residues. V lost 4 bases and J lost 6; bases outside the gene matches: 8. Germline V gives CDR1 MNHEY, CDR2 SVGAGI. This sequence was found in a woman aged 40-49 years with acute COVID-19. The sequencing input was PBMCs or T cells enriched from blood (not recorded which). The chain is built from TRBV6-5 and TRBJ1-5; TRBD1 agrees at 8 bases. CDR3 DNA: TGTGCCAGCAGTTGGACAGGGTCTGAGAGTCAGCCCCAGCATTTT. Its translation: CASSWTGSESQPQHF.